What follows are 20 T cell receptor beta chains derived from one specimen sequenced in a study of technical replicates of blood from several donors. Clones were read by immunoSEQ multiplex PCR, and TCRdb kept only the in-frame ones, dropping some. The table records fewer than 45,000 clones, around 96% of them present only once. Material: T cells isolated from PBMCs. These receptors all stem from a human donor in good health.

This sequence joins TRBV6-5 and TRBJ2-7; 7 positions match TRBD1. This CDR3 spans 13 amino acids. V dropped 6 bases and J dropped 3; count of bases not matched to a gene: 5. Germline lookup yields CDR1 MNHEY and CDR2 SVGAGI. The CDR3 loop reads CASSYGTDYEQYF. The CDR3 DNA follows: TGTGCCAGCAGCTATGGGACAGACTACGAGCAGTACTTC.

The chain joins TRBV9 to TRBJ2-1; 14 bases fit TRBD2. V lost 3 bases, J lost 10 bases, and 6 bases stayed unmatched. Germline loops: CDR1 SGDLS, CDR2 YYNGEE. CDR3 length equals 15 residues. Here the CDR3 reads CASSGMGLAGEEQFF. The CDR3 DNA reads TGTGCCAGCAGCGGTATGGGACTAGCGGGAGAGGAGCAGTTCTTC. The whole variable domain, filled in from reference TRBV9 and TRBJ2-1, reads DSGVTQTPKHLITATGQRVTLRCSPRSGDLSVYWYQQSLDQGLQFLIQYYNGEERAKGNILERFSAQQFPDLHSELNLSSLELGDSALYFCASSGMGLAGEEQFFGPGTRLTVL.

Details on this clone: A read error may produce the germline difference seen at one junction end. The chain has TRBV10-2 and TRBJ2-7; 8 bases line up with TRBD2. CDR3 length: 12 amino acids. Germline CDR1 reads WSHSY; CDR2 reads SAAADI. CDR3 in amino acids: CASSEMLAGQFF. The CDR3 coding sequence is TGCGCCAGCAGTGAAATGCTAGCGGGCCAATTCTTC.

The J gene is TRBJ2-3, the V gene TRBV4-3, with TRBD2 matching 12 bases. The germline CDR1 and CDR2 sequences are LGHNA and YSLEER. Germline trimming cut 3 bases from V and 5 bases from J; bases unmatched to any gene: 12. This CDR3 comprises 18 residues. CDR3: CASSHIPGLAGPEDTQYF. CDR3 DNA sequence: TGCGCCAGCAGCCATATCCCGGGACTAGCGGGTCCAGAAGATACGCAGTATTTT.

CDR3 sequence: CASSLGVGSGRAPLYEQYF. The DNA for the CDR3 is TGTGCCAGCAGCTTAGGGGTCGGTAGCGGGAGGGCGCCTCTATACGAGCAGTACTTC. The gene calls are TRBV7-2 and TRBJ2-7, with 11 bases identical to TRBD2. The CDR3 length is 19 residues. After removal of 1 base from V and 4 bases from J, the junction contained 15 bases not matched to a gene. CDR1 SGHTA and CDR2 FQGNSA come from the germline V gene.

This chain connects TRBV5-1 to TRBJ2-2; perhaps TRBD2 as D (6 bases). The CDR3 has 14 residues. Germline assignment: CDR1 SGHRS and CDR2 YFSETQ. Trimming took 3 bases from V and 5 from J, leaving 11 bases between them. The CDR3 reads CASSSGTVTGELFF. CDR3 bases: TGCGCCAGCAGCTCGGGGACTGTTACCGGGGAGCTGTTTTTT.

The V gene is TRBV7-8, the J gene TRBJ2-2; 8 nucleotides line up with TRBD2. The CDR3 has 17 residues. V was pared by 0 bases and J by 7 bases, with 10 bases of the junction left unmatched. Germline CDR1 reads SGHVS; CDR2 reads FQNEAQ. CDR3 residues: CASSLARVGLVHGELFF. The CDR3 DNA sequence: TGTGCCAGCAGCTTAGCGAGAGTGGGACTAGTTCACGGGGAGCTGTTTTTT.

The J gene is TRBJ1-1, the V gene TRBV2; 7 nucleotides line up with TRBD1. The CDR3 totals 15 residues. V gave up 3 bases and J gave up 3 bases; unmatched junction bases: 7. Germline CDR1 is SNHLY and CDR2 is FYNNEI. CDR3 amino acids: CASSERGGWDTEAFF. CDR3 coding DNA: TGTGCCAGCAGTGAGAGAGGGGGCTGGGACACTGAAGCTTTCTTT.

CDR3 in DNA: TGTGCCAGCAGCTTAAACCCTTCGCTACAGGGTCCCTACGAGCAGTACTTC. Translated, it gives CASSLNPSLQGPYEQYF. The V gene is TRBV11-2, the J gene TRBJ2-7, with D tentatively TRBD1 (6 bases). The CDR3 totals 17 residues. Trimming pared 2 bases from V and 2 bases from J, leaving 19 bases between. The V gene's germline CDR1 is SGHAT and CDR2 FQNNGV.

V gene TRBV11-2 combines with J gene TRBJ2-1; the D gene is possibly TRBD2 (7 bases). V was shortened by 2 bases and J by 5 bases, with 13 bases between the two germline ends. This CDR3 region has 15 residues. Germline CDR1 reads SGHAT; CDR2 reads FQNNGV. The CDR3 DNA is TGTGCCAGCAGCTTAAGGGGCGGGGGCCACAATGAGCAGTTCTTC. It codes for CASSLRGGGHNEQFF.

This chain uses TRBV18 with TRBJ2-5; D possibly corresponds to TRBD1 (6 bases). This CDR3 is 13 amino acids long. Germline-derived CDR1 and CDR2 are KGHSH and LQKENI. Trimming removed 3 bases from V and 7 bases from J, with 12 bases in between. As DNA, the CDR3 is TGTGCCAGCTCACCTGGACAGTCTGTGACCCAGTACTTC. Its translation: CASSPGQSVTQYF.

This chain joins TRBV7-8 and TRBJ2-7; 9 positions agree with TRBD2. This CDR3 is built from 17 residues. CDR1 is SGHVS, CDR2 FQNEAQ, per germline. The V gene end was trimmed by 1 base and the J gene end by 4 bases; junction bases not matched to a gene: 11. The CDR3: CASSLDGLAGAFYEQYF. CDR3 coding DNA: TGTGCCAGCAGCTTAGATGGGTTAGCGGGAGCATTTTACGAGCAGTACTTC.

The chain recombines TRBV11-2 with TRBJ1-1, with D perhaps TRBD1 (5 bases). CDR3 length: 15 amino acids. Germline CDR1 SGHAT, CDR2 FQNNGV. Trimming left V 3 bases short and J 0 bases short, with 11 bases between. CDR3 nucleotides: TGTGCCAGCAGCTTCACAGGCGTCATGAACACTGAAGCTTTCTTT. It codes for CASSFTGVMNTEAFF.

This sequence joins TRBV23-1 and TRBJ1-1, with D uncertain. TRBV23-1 counts as an open reading frame of uncertain function. This CDR3 has 19 residues. V was shortened by 0 bases and J by 1 base, with 21 bases between the two germline ends. This CDR3 reads CASSQSKYLRSRRNTEAFF. For the CDR3, the DNA is TGCGCCAGCAGTCAATCTAAATACCTGCGGTCCCGGAGGAACACTGAAGCTTTCTTT.

This clone was counted a few times. The J gene is TRBJ2-3, the V gene TRBV19; no reliable D call. Germline V CDR1 and CDR2: LNHDA, SQIVND (reference sequence). The germline V and J ends were trimmed by 5 bases and 4 bases, with 7 bases remaining between them. This CDR3 is 12 amino acids long. CDR3 region: CASSPLSDTQYF. The DNA of the CDR3 is TGTGCCAGTAGTCCCCTTTCAGATACGCAGTATTTT.

V usage is TRBV10-3 and J usage is TRBJ1-2, with a weak D call TRBD1 (5 bases). Trimming cost V 0 bases and J 1 base, with 9 bases left between them. The CDR3 length is 15 residues. Germline values: CDR1 ENHRY, CDR2 SYGVKD. In DNA, the CDR3 is TGTGCCATCAGTGAGTCCAGGACATTTAACTATGGCTACACCTTC. It specifies CAISESRTFNYGYTF.

The chain has TRBV29-1 and TRBJ2-1, with 11 bases that match TRBD2. The CDR3 is made up of 19 amino acids. J gave up 5 bases and V 7 bases, and 22 bases lay outside the gene matches. Germline values: CDR1 SQVTM, CDR2 ANQGSEA. CDR3 loop: CSAGLLALSGTSGNNEQFF. The DNA for the CDR3 is TGCAGCGCGGGGTTGTTAGCACTTTCCGGGACTAGCGGAAACAATGAGCAGTTCTTC.

The chain uses TRBV28 and TRBJ2-5; D possibly corresponds to TRBD2 (6 bases). CDR3 length: 14 residues. V was pared by 5 bases and J by 2 bases, with 12 bases between. Germline V gene data show CDR1 as MDHEN and CDR2 as SYDVKM. CDR3 amino acids: CASSTRDFQETQYF. The CDR3 region has the DNA TGTGCCAGCAGTACCCGGGACTTTCAAGAGACCCAGTACTTC.

The chain combines TRBV6-5 with TRBJ1-1, with TRBD1 matching over 7 bases. The V gene end was trimmed by 2 bases and the J gene end by 10 bases; junction bases not matched to a gene: 7. Germline CDR1 MNHEY, CDR2 SVGAGI. This CDR3 has 13 residues. CDR3 sequence reads: CASSYTDRDGAFF. The CDR3 DNA follows: TGTGCCAGCAGTTACACCGACAGGGATGGAGCTTTCTTT.

The chain carries TRBV5-1 and TRBJ2-5, with TRBD2 identical over 7 bases. This CDR3 comprises 14 residues. The germline CDR1 and CDR2 sequences are SGHRS and YFSETQ. Unmatched junction bases numbered 4, after V lost 0 bases and J lost 5 bases. The CDR3 spells CASSLGGSGETQYF. The CDR3, as DNA: TGCGCCAGCAGCTTGGGTGGTAGCGGGGAGACCCAGTACTTC.